These 15 T cell receptor beta chains were sequenced from one sample in a study of blood T cell repertoires in COVID-19. TCRdb keeps only in-frame clones here, not all; method: immunoSEQ multiplex PCR. The table shows about 190,000 clones, with 65% to 80% occurring only once. The sample comprised peripheral blood. These receptors all come from a man over 45 who had recovered from COVID-19.

The rearrangement links TRBV9 to TRBJ2-5; 11 nucleotides agree with TRBD2. Germline trimming cut 2 bases from V and 5 bases from J; bases unmatched to any gene: 8. The CDR3 length is 16 residues. Germline lookup yields CDR1 SGDLS and CDR2 YYNGEE. The CDR3 nucleotides are TGTGCCAGCAGCGTTAGTAGCGGGAGGGCCGTGGAGACCCAGTACTTC. Protein sequence: CASSVSSGRAVETQYF. Together with reference TRBV9 and TRBJ2-5, the CDR3 gives the full variable domain: DSGVTQTPKHLITATGQRVTLRCSPRSGDLSVYWYQQSLDQGLQFLIQYYNGEERAKGNILERFSAQQFPDLHSELNLSSLELGDSALYFCASSVSSGRAVETQYFGPGTRLLVL.

The V call is TRBV28, the J call TRBJ1-4, with D possibly matching TRBD1 (5 bases). Per the germline V gene, CDR1 is MDHEN and CDR2 is SYDVKM. V lost 7 bases and J 0 bases, leaving 18 bases between the germline ends. This CDR3 spans 17 amino acids. The CDR3 loop reads CASTDPSRATTNEKLFF. CDR3 in DNA: TGTGCCAGCACCGACCCGAGCAGGGCCACAACTAATGAAAAACTGTTTTTT. Looking up the rest from reference TRBV28 and TRBJ1-4 gives the full variable domain: DVKVTQSSRYLVKRTGEKVFLECVQDMDHENMFWYRQDPGLGLRLIYFSYDVKMKEKGDIPEGYSVSREKKERFSLILESASTNQTSMYLCASTDPSRATTNEKLFFGSGTQLSVL.

Only a few counts were recorded for this clone. The genes are TRBV7-9 and TRBJ2-7, with 7 nucleotides matching TRBD1. Per germline, CDR1 SEHNR and CDR2 FQNEAQ (reference sequence). The CDR3 has 12 residues. V gave up 6 bases and J gave up 3 bases; unmatched junction bases: 2. The CDR3 DNA is TGTGCCAGCAGAGGGGACAGCTACGAGCAGTACTTC. This sequence encodes CASRGDSYEQYF.

The J gene is TRBJ1-5, the V gene TRBV19, with 8 bases fitting TRBD1. The CDR3 loop spans 15 amino acids. CDR1 LNHDA and CDR2 SQIVND come from the germline V gene (reference sequence). The V and J ends lost 4 bases and 4 bases, in that order; junction bases with no gene match: 6. The CDR3 DNA reads as TGTGCCAGTAGTAGGAGGGACAGGTCAAATCAGCCCCAGCATTTT. Amino acids: CASSRRDRSNQPQHF.

This chain joins TRBV27 and TRBJ2-7; 8 nucleotides align to TRBD1. The CDR3 has 17 amino acids. Germline V gene data show CDR1 as MNHEY and CDR2 as SMNVEV (reference sequence). V trimming: 4 bases; J trimming: 0 bases; junction bases outside the gene matches: 11. The CDR3 DNA reads TGTGCCAGCAGTTATGCCTTCAGGGGGCGTAGCTCCTACGAGCAGTACTTC. Translation: CASSYAFRGRSSYEQYF.

The J gene is TRBJ2-7, the V gene TRBV14; 7 bases are a match to TRBD1. CDR3 length: 15 residues. Unmatched junction bases numbered 8, after V lost 4 bases and J lost 2 bases. Germline CDR1 reads SGHDN; CDR2 reads FVKESK. The CDR3 coding sequence is TGTGCCAGCAGCCCAGCCCACAGGGGCCCCTACGAGCAGTACTTC. The encoded protein is CASSPAHRGPYEQYF.

This chain uses TRBV6-4 with TRBJ2-5, with TRBD1 identical over 8 bases. Germline CDR1 is MRHNA and CDR2 is SNTAGT. This CDR3 has 19 residues. V shed 0 bases and J 7 bases; nucleotides not matched to a gene: 19. The CDR3 nucleotides read TGTGCCAGCAGTGACTCACTCAACGGAGGCAGGGGGCTACAGGTGACCCAGTACTTC. It is translated as CASSDSLNGGRGLQVTQYF.

V usage is TRBV19 and J usage is TRBJ1-2; D possibly corresponds to TRBD1 (5 bases). V gave up 7 bases and J gave up 4 bases, with 10 bases separating them. The CDR3 has 12 amino acids. Germline V gene sequence: CDR1 LNHDA, CDR2 SQIVND (reference sequence). The CDR3 DNA follows: TGTGCCAGTATGCAGGGAGGCTATGGCTACACCTTC. Protein: CASMQGGYGYTF.

This clone came up many times. The V gene is TRBV2, the J gene TRBJ1-5; D is uncertain. The CDR3 extends over 13 amino acids. CDR1 and CDR2 from the germline V gene are SNHLY and FYNNEI. Trimming left V 7 bases short and J 5 bases short, with 12 bases between. The CDR3 spells CASNLFSDQPQHF. CDR3 in DNA: TGTGCCAGCAACCTATTCTCGGATCAGCCCCAGCATTTT. Using reference TRBV2 and TRBJ1-5 for the parts outside the CDR3, the full variable domain is EPEVTQTPSHQVTQMGQEVILRCVPISNHLYFYWYRQILGQKVEFLVSFYNNEISEKSEIFDDQFSVERPDGSNFTLKIRSTKLEDSAMYFCASNLFSDQPQHFGDGTRLSIL.

The chain couples TRBV30 to TRBJ1-4; D gene unclear. The CDR3 is 14 amino acids. The V end lost 1 base, the J end lost 0 bases, and 6 bases lay between the germline ends. CDR1 is GTSNPN, CDR2 SVGIG, per germline (reference sequence). DNA for the CDR3: TGTGCCTGGAGTGACAGCTCAACTAATGAAAAACTGTTTTTT. Encoded protein: CAWSDSSTNEKLFF.

The chain's CDR3 is CAGGQGHQPQHF. CDR3 in DNA: TGTGCCGGGGGACAGGGGCATCAGCCCCAGCATTTT. The chain has TRBV30 and TRBJ1-5; 10 bases map to TRBD1. Trimming at V came to 8 bases and at J to 5 bases, leaving 3 bases not matched to a gene. The CDR3 has 12 amino acids. In germline, CDR1 is GTSNPN, CDR2 SVGIG (reference sequence).

V is TRBV6-6 and J is TRBJ1-6, with 7 positions matching TRBD1. CDR3 length: 14 residues. CDR1 and CDR2 from the germline V gene are MNHNY and SVGAGI (reference sequence). V dropped 6 bases and J dropped 10; count of bases not matched to a gene: 9. The CDR3, as DNA: TGTGCCAGCAGAGCTACAGGGGAAGAATCACCCCTCCACTTT. Amino acid sequence: CASRATGEESPLHF.

This clone occurred once. The CDR3 DNA reads as TGTGCCAGTAGTTTTGGTTATGGACAGGGGGTGCATGAAGCTTTCTTT. This sequence encodes CASSFGYGQGVHEAFF. The rearrangement links TRBV19 to TRBJ1-1; TRBD1 agrees at 10 bases. Looked up from germline, CDR1 is LNHDA and CDR2 is SQIVND (reference sequence). The CDR3 sequence is 16 residues long. Trimming cost V 5 bases and J 7 bases; bases outside gene matches: 13.

The J gene is TRBJ1-1, the V gene TRBV6-5; maybe TRBD1 (5 bases). With 0 bases removed from V and 5 bases from J, the gap between germline ends came to 13 bases. CDR1 MNHEY and CDR2 SVGAGI come from the germline V gene. This CDR3 is 15 amino acids long. The CDR3 coding sequence is TGTGCCAGCAGTTACTCGTGGCAGGGAAGAACTGAAGCTTTCTTT. It encodes CASSYSWQGRTEAFF.

This clone has a single count. V usage is TRBV5-1 and J usage is TRBJ1-4; D might be TRBD1 (5 bases). Germline V lookup: CDR1 SGHRS, CDR2 YFSETQ. The V end was cut by 0 bases, the J end by 2 bases, with 11 bases between. The CDR3 is 16 residues long. The CDR3 DNA reads as TGCGCCAGCAGCTTGGTGCAGGGAGGGACTAATGAAAAACTGTTTTTT. Protein product: CASSLVQGGTNEKLFF. The whole variable domain, filled in from reference TRBV5-1 and TRBJ1-4, reads KAGVTQTPRYLIKTRGQQVTLSCSPISGHRSVSWYQQTPGQGLQFLFEYFSETQRNKGNFPGRFSGRQFSNSRSEMNVSTLELGDSALYLCASSLVQGGTNEKLFFGSGTQLSVL.